This T cell receptor beta chain is from a study of cytomegalovirus exposure and HLA in healthy donors (dated by TCRdb to the late 2010s). About the investigation overall: The roughly 700 repertoires of the first cohort and the 120 validation repertoires were produced on the same platform, according to a later analysis. The study was designed to test whether signatures of past pathogen exposure could be identified by cataloging public T cell receptors. Along with the approximately 700-subject first cohort, a separate validation cohort of about 110 different subjects was used. To predict cytomegalovirus infection status, the study brought together high-throughput TCR immunosequencing, statistical association of individual TCRs with disease status, and machine learning. Overall study results and their limits: Most TCR sequences were observed very rarely across donors, whereas some public TCRs were present in many individuals. All 120 or so repertoires were used to score co-occurrence in the validation cohort in a later analysis, because that analysis had no HLA typing for the cohort. In the study, 150 to 200 TCR beta chains were listed as associated with cytomegalovirus. Cytomegalovirus status was reported to be diagnosed by the classifier with high specificity and sensitivity in both the original and validation cohorts. In vitro tests confirmed that a few of the cytomegalovirus-associated TCR beta chains recognize cytomegalovirus antigens. In a later analysis, TCRs clustered in the first cohort were found to also tend to co-occur in the approximately 120 validation repertoires, with 94% of cluster scores above 0. According to the authors, the approach could potentially be generalized to other disease states and immunological phenotypes.

About this clone itself: What this receptor recognizes is not known. Base qualities were left out, and no much larger clone turns up one base away.

The method was the immunoSEQ multiplex PCR assay. Per the source publication's procedure: A statistical classification framework was developed to diagnose cytomegalovirus status using the catalog of TCR beta chain sequences. Imported from immuneACCESS, the table was reduced by TCRdb to in-frame sequences with V and J called. These copies leave out some clones; in studies compared against another copy, an unresolved V gene accounts for under half, and the cause of the remainder is not known. Clonal size and the V and J genes are those of that table, whereas D and trimming came from the DNA. This sample gives 300,000 to 400,000 clones in total; approximately 85% of them show up just once. Of the sample, approximately 0.95% falls within the top ten clones. The donors belonged to the validation cohort of about 110 subjects, which was separate from the roughly 680-subject first cohort. Measured from the cysteine to the phenylalanine, the CDR3 is 15 residues long. The entry retains the CDR3 DNA only, 45 bases that are in frame from base 1. V was cut back by 6 bases and J by 4 bases, leaving a gap of 15 bases between them. CDR1 and CDR2 are read off the germline V gene as SGHVS and FNYEAQ.

The TCR comes from a man aged 30 to 39 in good health and CMV-seronegative. Specimen: PBMCs. The chain uses TRBV7-6 and TRBJ1-4; no D gene call is confident. At the DNA level, the sequence is TGTGCCAGCAGTTCTCAGGCGACCTTTAATGAAAAACTGTTTTTT. The resulting protein is CASSSQATFNEKLFF. Here the CDR3 is joined to the reference TRBV7-6 and TRBJ1-4 genes, and the full variable domain is: GAGVSQSPRYKVTKRGQDVALRCDPISGHVSLYWYRQALGQGPEFLTYFNYEAQQDKSGLPNDRFSAERPEGSISTLTIQRTEQRDSAMYRCASSSQATFNEKLFFGSGTQLSVL.